A selection of T cell receptor beta chains follows, all from one sample in a study of control samples from healthy donors and cancer patients. Libraries were prepared by immunoSEQ multiplex PCR; TCRdb keeps only in-frame clonotypes and omits some of them. This repertoire includes about 200,000 clones. The specimen was blood. The source is a woman aged 25 to 39 in good health. Each CDR3 is given with its conserved first and last residue. A D gene is named only where the DNA matches it firmly.

j_call: TRBJ1-4; d_call: .; v_call: TRBV19; cdr3_aa: CASSPRQATNEKLFF; cdr3_nt: TGTGCCAGTAGTCCGCGGCAGGCAACTAATGAAAAACTGTTTTTT
j_call: TRBJ1-1; d_call: TRBD1; v_call: TRBV10-1; cdr3_aa: CASSGTGMRTEAFF; cdr3_nt: TGCGCCAGCAGTGGGACAGGGATGAGAACTGAAGCTTTCTTT
j_call: TRBJ1-2; d_call: .; v_call: TRBV5-6; cdr3_aa: CASSLNYGYTF; cdr3_nt: TGTGCCAGCAGCCTGAACTATGGCTACACCTTC
j_call: TRBJ1-4; d_call: .; v_call: TRBV6-5; cdr3_aa: CATNPGPSEKLFF; cdr3_nt: TGTGCCACCAACCCGGGCCCCAGTGAAAAACTGTTTTTT
j_call: TRBJ2-5; d_call: .; v_call: TRBV5-1; cdr3_aa: CASSLVSGAETQYF; cdr3_nt: TGCGCCAGCAGCTTGGTCTCGGGAGCAGAGACCCAGTACTTC
j_call: TRBJ2-4; d_call: TRBD2; v_call: TRBV2; cdr3_aa: CASSEREGWANIQYF; cdr3_nt: TGTGCCAGCAGTGAAAGGGAGGGCTGGGCGAACATTCAGTACTTC
j_call: TRBJ1-6; d_call: .; v_call: TRBV7-2; cdr3_aa: CASSQVGYGDSPLHF; cdr3_nt: TGTGCCAGCAGTCAGGTCGGGTATGGGGATTCACCCCTCCACTTT
j_call: TRBJ1-1; d_call: .; v_call: TRBV5-1; cdr3_aa: CASSLQGMRTEAFF; cdr3_nt: TGCGCCAGCAGCCTCCAGGGGATGAGGACTGAAGCTTTCTTT
j_call: TRBJ2-2; d_call: .; v_call: TRBV5-1; cdr3_aa: CASSLSGTGELFF; cdr3_nt: TGCGCCAGCAGCTTGTCGGGCACCGGGGAGCTGTTTTTT
j_call: TRBJ1-4; d_call: TRBD1; v_call: TRBV7-9; cdr3_aa: CASSLPGQGRGGTNEKLFF; cdr3_nt: TGTGCCAGCAGCTTGCCGGGACAGGGTCGAGGTGGAACTAATGAAAAACTGTTTTTT
j_call: TRBJ2-7; d_call: .; v_call: TRBV29-1; cdr3_aa: CSVEGQDSYEQYF; cdr3_nt: TGCAGCGTTGAAGGTCAGGACAGTTACGAGCAGTACTTC
j_call: TRBJ1-3; d_call: TRBD1; v_call: TRBV5-1; cdr3_aa: CASSLARRDRGQPSGNTIYF; cdr3_nt: TGCGCCAGCAGCTTGGCCAGAAGGGACAGGGGGCAGCCATCTGGAAACACCATATATTTT
j_call: TRBJ2-7; d_call: .; v_call: TRBV2; cdr3_aa: CASSGSLDYEQYF; cdr3_nt: TGTGCCAGCAGTGGGTCACTAGACTACGAGCAGTACTTC
j_call: TRBJ2-7; d_call: .; v_call: TRBV9; cdr3_aa: CASSVGGGGPEQYF; cdr3_nt: TGTGCCAGCAGCGTAGGTGGGGGGGGGCCCGAGCAGTACTTC
j_call: TRBJ1-2; d_call: .; v_call: TRBV7-2; cdr3_aa: CASSPPGSQRGYTF; cdr3_nt: TGTGCCAGCAGCCCTCCAGGGAGTCAACGGGGCTACACCTTC
j_call: TRBJ2-3; d_call: TRBD2; v_call: TRBV7-2; cdr3_aa: CASSLATSGGQDTQYF; cdr3_nt: TGTGCCAGCAGCTTAGCGACTAGCGGGGGACAAGATACGCAGTATTTT
j_call: TRBJ1-6; d_call: TRBD1; v_call: TRBV11-2; cdr3_aa: CASSRNPGQGSPLHF; cdr3_nt: TGTGCCAGCAGTAGGAACCCGGGACAGGGTTCACCCCTCCACTTT